The rows below give T cell receptor beta chains drawn from one sample of a study of T cell responses to AZD1222 COVID-19 vaccine. TCRdb's copy holds only in-frame clones and misses some; the assay was immunoSEQ multiplex PCR. The profile shows over 75,000 clones, around 90% of them singletons. Sequences were derived from peripheral blood, sampled on day 0 of AZD1222 vaccination. The receptors were sampled from an adult in good health. Both conserved end residues are part of each CDR3. Fields, in order: J gene, V gene, D gene, clone size, CDR3 protein, CDR3 DNA. The D gene is left open where the match is weak. Some rows have no size entry. The others give once, few or many, or a class for an expanded clone.

>TRBJ2-1|TRBV7-3|.|.
CASSLSPPGRVNEQFF
TGTGCCAGCAGCTTAAGCCCCCCTGGCAGGGTCAATGAGCAGTTCTTC
>TRBJ2-5|TRBV18|.|.
CATLQREQETQYF
TGTGCCACATTGCAGAGGGAGCAAGAGACCCAGTACTTC
>TRBJ2-3|TRBV19|TRBD2|.
CASRRGLAADTQYF
TGTGCCAGTAGGCGGGGACTAGCGGCGGATACGCAGTATTTT
>TRBJ2-1|TRBV30|.|.
CAWSVHGPTEQFF
TGTGCCTGGAGTGTACATGGTCCGACTGAGCAGTTCTTC
>TRBJ1-6|TRBV9|.|.
CASNKDYSSPLHF
TGTGCCAGCAACAAGGATTATAGCTCACCCCTCCACTTT
>TRBJ2-7|TRBV10-3|.|once
CATNPTETYEQYF
TGTGCCACCAACCCGACAGAGACCTACGAGCAGTACTTC
>TRBJ2-1|TRBV19|TRBD1|.
CASSTNRGDEQFF
TGTGCCAGTAGTACCAACAGGGGAGATGAGCAGTTCTTC
>TRBJ1-2|TRBV19|TRBD1|.
CAAGTGVNYGYTF
TGTGCCGCCGGGACAGGGGTTAACTATGGCTACACCTTC
>TRBJ2-1|TRBV29-1|.|.
CSVERHNEQFF
TGCAGCGTTGAACGGCACAATGAGCAGTTCTTC
>TRBJ2-1|TRBV2|.|.
CASSASGTVNEQFF
TGTGCCAGCAGTGCATCCGGGACGGTCAATGAGCAGTTCTTC
>TRBJ1-5|TRBV19|TRBD1|.
CASSYGRGQPSNQPQHF
TGTGCCAGTAGCTATGGCCGGGGACAGCCGAGCAATCAGCCCCAGCATTTT
>TRBJ2-7|TRBV3-1/TRBV3-2|.|.
CASSPSSYEQYF
TGTGCCAGCAGCCCCTCTTCCTACGAGCAGTACTTC
>TRBJ2-3|TRBV10-2|.|.
CASSEYGGTTDTQYF
TGCGCCAGCAGTGAGTACGGGGGGACAACAGATACGCAGTATTTT
>TRBJ1-2|TRBV7-2|.|.
CASSVRRVYGYTF
TGTGCCAGCAGCGTGCGACGGGTCTATGGCTACACCTTC
>TRBJ2-7|TRBV7-9|.|.
CASSSAGILSLEQYF
TGTGCCAGCAGCTCCGCCGGAATCCTCTCCCTCGAGCAGTACTTC
>TRBJ1-1|TRBV6-5|.|.
CASSPQQVGDPEAFF
TGTGCCAGCAGTCCCCAACAGGTGGGGGACCCTGAAGCTTTCTTT
>TRBJ1-5|TRBV6-5|TRBD1|.
CASSRTGDQPQHF
TGTGCCAGCAGTCGGACAGGTGATCAGCCCCAGCATTTT
>TRBJ1-1|TRBV5-1|.|.
CASSLGAGSGTEAFF
TGCGCCAGCAGCTTGGGAGCGGGCTCGGGCACTGAAGCTTTCTTT
>TRBJ2-3|TRBV6-6|TRBD2|.
CASSPGLAGPDTQYF
TGTGCCAGCAGCCCGGGACTAGCGGGGCCAGATACGCAGTATTTT
>TRBJ1-1|TRBV6-1|TRBD1|few
CASSEDPGTGGTEAFF
TGTGCCAGCAGTGAAGACCCCGGGACAGGGGGCACTGAAGCTTTCTTT
>TRBJ1-3|TRBV19|.|.
CASSIGDSSGNTIYF
TGTGCCAGTAGTATCGGTGACAGCTCTGGAAACACCATATATTTT
>TRBJ1-5|TRBV29-1|.|.
CSVEGDRATKLDQPQHF
TGCAGCGTTGAAGGAGACAGAGCCACAAAACTCGATCAGCCCCAGCATTTT
>TRBJ1-1|TRBV6-5|TRBD1|.
CASRYRGSNTEAFF
TGTGCCAGCAGATACAGGGGCTCGAACACTGAAGCTTTCTTT
>TRBJ2-3|TRBV19|.|.
CASSPPGASDTQYF
TGTGCCAGTAGTCCCCCGGGGGCTAGCGATACGCAGTATTTT
>TRBJ1-5|TRBV14|.|.
CASSQGFHQPQHF
TGTGCCAGCAGCCAAGGCTTTCACCAGCCCCAGCATTTT
>TRBJ2-2|TRBV19|TRBD2|.
CASSRPSGTSGGLGEVTGELFF
TGTGCCAGTAGCCGGCCTTCGGGGACTAGCGGGGGCCTTGGGGAGGTGACCGGGGAGCTGTTTTTT
>TRBJ1-2|TRBV14|.|.
CASSQDLLTGPVANYGYTF
TGTGCCAGCAGCCAAGACCTGCTGACAGGCCCTGTGGCTAACTATGGCTACACCTTC
>TRBJ1-2|TRBV6-5|.|.
CASSSNYGYTF
TGTGCCAGCAGTTCCAACTATGGCTACACCTTC
>TRBJ2-7|TRBV5-1|TRBD1|.
CASSPGTGLYEQYF
TGCGCCAGCAGCCCCGGGACAGGGTTGTACGAGCAGTACTTC
>TRBJ2-5|TRBV28|.|.
CASSFPRETQYF
TGTGCCAGCAGTTTCCCCCGAGAGACCCAGTACTTC
>TRBJ1-1|TRBV11-3|.|.
CASSLGAGMNTEAFF
TGTGCCAGCAGCTTAGGGGCAGGTATGAACACTGAAGCTTTCTTT
>TRBJ1-4|TRBV6-5|TRBD1|.
CASSYSKGAREKLFF
TGTGCCAGCAGTTACTCTAAGGGGGCGCGAGAAAAACTGTTTTTT
>TRBJ1-1|TRBV6-6|TRBD1|.
CASSFRDRANTEAFF
TGTGCCAGCAGTTTCCGGGACAGGGCGAACACTGAAGCTTTCTTT
>TRBJ1-5|TRBV27|.|.
CASSPLGATNQPQHF
TGTGCCAGCAGCCCACTAGGTGCTACCAATCAGCCCCAGCATTTT
>TRBJ2-7|TRBV13|.|.
CASSLGDFYEQYF
TGTGCCAGCAGCTTAGGGGATTTTTACGAGCAGTACTTC
>TRBJ1-5|TRBV19|.|.
CASSTDGEGNQPQHF
TGTGCCAGTAGTACGGACGGTGAGGGCAATCAGCCCCAGCATTTT
>TRBJ2-5|TRBV3-1/TRBV3-2|.|.
CASSQIHGETQYF
TGTGCCAGCAGCCAAATCCATGGAGAGACCCAGTACTTC
>TRBJ1-2|TRBV5-1|.|.
CASSLSSDSYGYTF
TGCGCCAGCAGCTTGAGCTCGGACAGTTATGGCTACACCTTC
>TRBJ1-1|TRBV30|TRBD1|once
CAWSQGGRAFF
TGTGCCTGGAGTCAGGGGGGCAGAGCTTTCTTT
>TRBJ2-5|TRBV2|TRBD2|.
CASSEREEVETQYF
TGTGCCAGCAGTGAGCGGGAGGAGGTTGAGACCCAGTACTTC